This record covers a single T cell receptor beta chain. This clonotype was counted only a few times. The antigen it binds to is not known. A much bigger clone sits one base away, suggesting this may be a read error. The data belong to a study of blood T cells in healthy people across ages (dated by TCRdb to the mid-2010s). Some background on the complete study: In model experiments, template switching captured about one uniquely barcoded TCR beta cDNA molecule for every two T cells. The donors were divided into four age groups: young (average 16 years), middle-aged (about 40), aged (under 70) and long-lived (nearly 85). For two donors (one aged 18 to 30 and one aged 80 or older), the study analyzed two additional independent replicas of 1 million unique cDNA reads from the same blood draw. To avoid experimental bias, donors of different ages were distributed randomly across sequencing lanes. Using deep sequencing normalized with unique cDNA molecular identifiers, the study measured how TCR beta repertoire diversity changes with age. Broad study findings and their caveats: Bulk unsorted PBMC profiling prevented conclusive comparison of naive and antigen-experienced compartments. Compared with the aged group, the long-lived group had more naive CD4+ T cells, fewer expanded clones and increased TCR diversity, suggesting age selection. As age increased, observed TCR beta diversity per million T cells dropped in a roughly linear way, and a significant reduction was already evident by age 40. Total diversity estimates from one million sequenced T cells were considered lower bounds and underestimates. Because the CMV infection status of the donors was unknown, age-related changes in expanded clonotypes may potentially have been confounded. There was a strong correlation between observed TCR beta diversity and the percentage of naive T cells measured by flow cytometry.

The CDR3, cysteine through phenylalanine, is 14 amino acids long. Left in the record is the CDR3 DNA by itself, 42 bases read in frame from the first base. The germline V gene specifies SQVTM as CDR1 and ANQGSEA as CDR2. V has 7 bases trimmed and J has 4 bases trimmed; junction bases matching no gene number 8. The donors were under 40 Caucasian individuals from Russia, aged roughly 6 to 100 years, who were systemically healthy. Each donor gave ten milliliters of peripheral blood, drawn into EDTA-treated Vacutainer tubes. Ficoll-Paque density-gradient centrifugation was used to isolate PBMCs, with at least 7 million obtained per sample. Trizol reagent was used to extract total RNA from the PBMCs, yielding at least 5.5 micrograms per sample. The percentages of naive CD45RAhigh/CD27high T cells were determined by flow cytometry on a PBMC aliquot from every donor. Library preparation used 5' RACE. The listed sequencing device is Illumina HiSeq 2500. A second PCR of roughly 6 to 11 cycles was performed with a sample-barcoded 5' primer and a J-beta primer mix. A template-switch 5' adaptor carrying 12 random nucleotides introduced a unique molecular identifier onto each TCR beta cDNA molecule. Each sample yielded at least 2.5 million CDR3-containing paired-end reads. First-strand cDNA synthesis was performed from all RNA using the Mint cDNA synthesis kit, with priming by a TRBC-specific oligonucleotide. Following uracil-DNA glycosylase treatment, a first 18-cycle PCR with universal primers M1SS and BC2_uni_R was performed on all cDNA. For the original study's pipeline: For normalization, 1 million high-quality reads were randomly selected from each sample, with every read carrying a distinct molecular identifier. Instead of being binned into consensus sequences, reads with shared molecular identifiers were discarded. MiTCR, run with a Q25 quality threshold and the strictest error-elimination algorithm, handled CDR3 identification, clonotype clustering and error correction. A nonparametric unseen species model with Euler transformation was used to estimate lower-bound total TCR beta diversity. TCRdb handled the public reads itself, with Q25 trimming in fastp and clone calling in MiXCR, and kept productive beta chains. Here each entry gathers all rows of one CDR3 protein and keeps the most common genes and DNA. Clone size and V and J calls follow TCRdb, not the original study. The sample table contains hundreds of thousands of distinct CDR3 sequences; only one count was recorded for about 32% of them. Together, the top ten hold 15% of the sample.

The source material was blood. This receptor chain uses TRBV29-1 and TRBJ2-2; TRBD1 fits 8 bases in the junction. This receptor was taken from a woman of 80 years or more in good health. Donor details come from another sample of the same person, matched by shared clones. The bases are TGCAGCGCGTCGTCCGACAGGGGCACCGGGGAGCTGTTTTTT. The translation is CSASSDRGTGELFF.